This T cell receptor beta chain was retrieved from a study of blood T cell repertoires in COVID-19. Study-wide background: Acute and convalescent COVID-19 samples came from the United States, Italy and Spain. PBMCs, B-cell-depleted T cells, or T cells provided the cDNA or gDNA that made up the material.

V lost 7 bases, J lost 5 bases, and 9 bases stayed unmatched. Germline CDR1 and CDR2: SGDLS and YYNGEE. The length of the CDR3 is 15 residues. Per the study methods: Amplification with reference gene primers provided the estimates of nucleated cell counts. Sequenced by immunoSEQ multiplex PCR; TCRdb stores in-frame clones only, minus some. That table supplies the V and J calls and clone size; D and trimming were determined from the DNA. The sample carries about 100,000 clones, roughly 84% recorded once. V is TRBV9 and J is TRBJ2-5; TRBD2 agrees at 12 bases. This TCR came from a human donor in a cohort sampled during active COVID-19. The sample was peripheral blood. The CDR3 spells CASGPLAGGGETQYF. The CDR3 DNA follows: TGTGCCAGCGGCCCGCTAGCGGGAGGGGGGGAGACCCAGTACTTC. Full variable domain (outside the CDR3, taken from reference TRBV9 and TRBJ2-5): DSGVTQTPKHLITATGQRVTLRCSPRSGDLSVYWYQQSLDQGLQFLIQYYNGEERAKGNILERFSAQQFPDLHSELNLSSLELGDSALYFCASGPLAGGGETQYFGPGTRLLVL.